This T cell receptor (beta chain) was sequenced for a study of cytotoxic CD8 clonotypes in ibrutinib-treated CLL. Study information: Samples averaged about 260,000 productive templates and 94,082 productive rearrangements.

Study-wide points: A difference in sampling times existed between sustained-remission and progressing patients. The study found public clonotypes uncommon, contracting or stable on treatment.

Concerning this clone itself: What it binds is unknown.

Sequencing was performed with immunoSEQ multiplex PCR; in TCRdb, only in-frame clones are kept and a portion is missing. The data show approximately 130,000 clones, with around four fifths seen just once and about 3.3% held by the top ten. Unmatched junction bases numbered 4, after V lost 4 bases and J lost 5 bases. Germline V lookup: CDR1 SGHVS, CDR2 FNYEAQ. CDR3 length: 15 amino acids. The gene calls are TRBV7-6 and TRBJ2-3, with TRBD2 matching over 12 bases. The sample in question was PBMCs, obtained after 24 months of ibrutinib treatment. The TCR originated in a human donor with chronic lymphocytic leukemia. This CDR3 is CASSSSGGAGDTQYF. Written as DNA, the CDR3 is TGTGCCAGCAGCTCTAGCGGGGGGGCCGGAGATACGCAGTATTTT.